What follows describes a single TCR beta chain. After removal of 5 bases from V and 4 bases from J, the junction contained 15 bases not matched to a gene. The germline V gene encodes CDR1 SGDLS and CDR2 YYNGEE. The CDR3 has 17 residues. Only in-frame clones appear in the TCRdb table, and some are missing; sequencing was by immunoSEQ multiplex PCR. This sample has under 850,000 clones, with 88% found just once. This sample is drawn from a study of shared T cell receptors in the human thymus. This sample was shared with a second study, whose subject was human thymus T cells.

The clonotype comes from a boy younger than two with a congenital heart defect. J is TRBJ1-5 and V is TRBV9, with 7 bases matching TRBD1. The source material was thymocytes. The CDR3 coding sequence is TGTGCCAGCAGTCATTCAAGACAGGGCCTAATTAATCAGCCCCAGCATTTT. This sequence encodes CASSHSRQGLINQPQHF.